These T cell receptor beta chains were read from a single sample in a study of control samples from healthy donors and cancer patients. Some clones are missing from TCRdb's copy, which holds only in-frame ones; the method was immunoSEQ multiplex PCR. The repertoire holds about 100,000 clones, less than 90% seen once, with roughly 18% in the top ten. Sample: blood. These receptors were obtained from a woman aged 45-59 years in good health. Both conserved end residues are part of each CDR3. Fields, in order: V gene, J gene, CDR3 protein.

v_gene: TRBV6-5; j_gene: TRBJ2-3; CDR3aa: CASSYSTSGETDTQYF
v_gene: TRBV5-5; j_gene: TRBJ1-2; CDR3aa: CASSRQPSNYGYTF
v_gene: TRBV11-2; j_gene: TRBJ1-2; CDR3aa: CASSPQGPLDGYTF
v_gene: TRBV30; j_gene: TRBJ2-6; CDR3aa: CAWGGRTGIPGANVLTF
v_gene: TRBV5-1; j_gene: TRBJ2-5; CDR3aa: CASSPLAGGPLETQYF
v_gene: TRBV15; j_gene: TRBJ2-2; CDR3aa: CATSRRQGRTGGSTGELFF
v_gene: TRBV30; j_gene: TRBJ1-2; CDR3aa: CAWSGLQGGYTF
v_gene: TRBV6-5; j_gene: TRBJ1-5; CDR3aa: CASSPTGRFGPQHF
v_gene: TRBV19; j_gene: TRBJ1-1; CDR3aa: CASTPGTNTEAFF
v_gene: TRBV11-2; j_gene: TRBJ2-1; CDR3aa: CASSPLSGPRHNEQFF
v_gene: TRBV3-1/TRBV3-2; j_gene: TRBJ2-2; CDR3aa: CASSQVRRTRQTTGELFF
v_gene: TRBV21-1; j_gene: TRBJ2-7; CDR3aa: CASSKEAADYEQYF
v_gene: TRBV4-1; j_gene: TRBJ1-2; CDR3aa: CASSPATGDYGYTF
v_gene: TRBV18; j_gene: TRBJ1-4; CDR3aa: CASSRGTTNEKLFF
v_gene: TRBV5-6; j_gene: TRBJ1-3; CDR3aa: CASSLRVNTIYF
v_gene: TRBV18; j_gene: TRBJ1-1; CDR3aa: CASLTQGGAAGTEAFF
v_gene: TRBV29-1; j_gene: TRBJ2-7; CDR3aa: CSARTDPGPYEQYF
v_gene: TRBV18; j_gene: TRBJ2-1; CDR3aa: CASSPGTVGSYNEQFF
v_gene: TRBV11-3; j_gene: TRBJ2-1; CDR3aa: CASSLEGTSGGAEQFF
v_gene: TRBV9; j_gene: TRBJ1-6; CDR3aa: CASSVAAGNSPLHF
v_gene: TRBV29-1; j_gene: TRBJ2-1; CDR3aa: CSVEDQGRRSYNEQFF
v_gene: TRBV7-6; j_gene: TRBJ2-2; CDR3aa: CASSLGTGIVTGELFF
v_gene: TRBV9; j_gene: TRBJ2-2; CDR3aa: CASSPRVYTGELFF
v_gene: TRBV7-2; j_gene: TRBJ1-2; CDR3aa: CASRPGTGYGYTF
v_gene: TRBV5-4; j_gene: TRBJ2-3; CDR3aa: CASSGVLTSTDTQYF
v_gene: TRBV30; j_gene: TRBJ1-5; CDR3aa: CAWATGPLSNQPQHF
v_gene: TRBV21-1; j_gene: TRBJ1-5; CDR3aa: CASRKGRGDQPQHF